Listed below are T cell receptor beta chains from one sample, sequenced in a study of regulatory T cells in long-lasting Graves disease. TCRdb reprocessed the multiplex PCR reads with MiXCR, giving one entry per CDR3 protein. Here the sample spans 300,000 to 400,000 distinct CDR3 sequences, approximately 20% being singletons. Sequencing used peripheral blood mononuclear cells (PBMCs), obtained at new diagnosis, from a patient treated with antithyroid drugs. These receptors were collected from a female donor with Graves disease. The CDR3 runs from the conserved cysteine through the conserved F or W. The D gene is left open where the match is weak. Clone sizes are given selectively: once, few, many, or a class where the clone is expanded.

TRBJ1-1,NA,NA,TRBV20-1,CSARAGGAEAFF,TGCAGTGCTAGGGCGGGGGGGGCTGAAGCTTTCTTT
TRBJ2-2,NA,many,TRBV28,CASITGGNTGELFF,TGTGCCAGCATAACCGGGGGCAACACCGGGGAGCTGTTTTTT
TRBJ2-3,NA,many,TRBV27,CASSLWGRDTDTQYF,TGTGCCAGCAGTTTATGGGGCAGGGACACAGATACGCAGTATTTT
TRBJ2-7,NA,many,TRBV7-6,CASSPGNEQYF,TGTGCCAGCAGCCCGGGTAACGAGCAGTACTTC
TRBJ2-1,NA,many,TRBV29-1,CSVLGGSIGEQFF,TGCAGCGTTTTGGGTGGGAGTATTGGTGAGCAGTTCTTC
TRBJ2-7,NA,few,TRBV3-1,CASSQTLSRAYEQYF,TGTGCCAGCAGCCAAACCCTAAGTCGGGCCTACGAGCAGTACTTC
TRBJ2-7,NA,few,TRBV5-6,CASSKGSNSYEQYF,TGTGCCAGCAGCAAGGGCTCCAACTCCTACGAGCAGTACTTC
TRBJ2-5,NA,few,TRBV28,CAGGNFETQYF,TGTGCCGGGGGTAACTTTGAGACCCAGTACTTC
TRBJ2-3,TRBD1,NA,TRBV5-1,CASSYRAGQGVTDTQYF,TGCGCCAGCAGCTACCGCGCGGGACAGGGCGTCACAGATACGCAGTATTTT
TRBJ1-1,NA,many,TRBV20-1,CSADQDLNTEAFF,TGCAGTGCTGACCAGGACCTGAACACTGAAGCTTTCTTT
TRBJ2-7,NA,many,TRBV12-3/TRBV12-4,CASSLRQRSSYEQYF,TGTGCCAGCAGTTTAAGGCAGCGAAGCTCCTACGAGCAGTACTTC
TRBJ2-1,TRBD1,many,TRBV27,CASSDRGHEQFF,TGTGCCAGCAGCGACAGGGGGCATGAGCAGTTCTTC
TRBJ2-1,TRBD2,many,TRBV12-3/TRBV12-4,CASSPALSGRPYNEQFF,TGTGCCAGCAGCCCAGCTCTCAGCGGGAGGCCCTACAATGAGCAGTTCTTC
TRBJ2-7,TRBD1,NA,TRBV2,CASKRRQGANEQYF,TGTGCCAGCAAGCGGAGACAGGGGGCTAACGAGCAGTACTTC
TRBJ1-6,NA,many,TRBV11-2,CASSLPGHYNSPLHF,TGTGCCAGCAGCTTACCGGGACATTATAATTCACCCCTCCACTTT
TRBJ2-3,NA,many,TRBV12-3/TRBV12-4,CASSFSGDTQYF,TGTGCCAGCAGTTTCAGCGGGGATACGCAGTATTTT
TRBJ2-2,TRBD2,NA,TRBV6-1,CASSGAGTSGKELFF,TGTGCCAGCAGTGGGGCGGGGACTAGCGGGAAGGAGCTGTTTTTT